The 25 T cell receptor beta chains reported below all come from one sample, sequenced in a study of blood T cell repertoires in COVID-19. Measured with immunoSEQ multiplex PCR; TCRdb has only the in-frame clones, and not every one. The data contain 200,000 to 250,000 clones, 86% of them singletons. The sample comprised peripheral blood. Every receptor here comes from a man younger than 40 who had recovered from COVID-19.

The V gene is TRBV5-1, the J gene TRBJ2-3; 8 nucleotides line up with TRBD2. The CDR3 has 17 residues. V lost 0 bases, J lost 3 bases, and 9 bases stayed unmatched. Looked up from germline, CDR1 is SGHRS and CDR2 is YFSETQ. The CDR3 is CASSLAALRGETDTQYF. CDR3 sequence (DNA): TGCGCCAGCAGCTTGGCCGCCCTGCGGGGGGAAACAGATACGCAGTATTTT.

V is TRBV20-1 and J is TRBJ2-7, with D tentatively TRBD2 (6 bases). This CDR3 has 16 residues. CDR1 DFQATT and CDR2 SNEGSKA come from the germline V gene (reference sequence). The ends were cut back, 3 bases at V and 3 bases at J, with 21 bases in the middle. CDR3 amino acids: CSASGHGGIDGYEQYF. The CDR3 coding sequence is TGCAGTGCTAGTGGCCATGGGGGGATCGATGGCTACGAGCAGTACTTC.

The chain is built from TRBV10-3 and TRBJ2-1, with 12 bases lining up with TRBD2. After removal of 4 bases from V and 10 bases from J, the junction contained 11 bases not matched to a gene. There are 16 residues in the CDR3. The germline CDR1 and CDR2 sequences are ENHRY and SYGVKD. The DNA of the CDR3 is TGTGCCATCAGTGGGTCTAGCGGGGGGGCCCGGGCCGAGCAGTTCTTC. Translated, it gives CAISGSSGGARAEQFF.

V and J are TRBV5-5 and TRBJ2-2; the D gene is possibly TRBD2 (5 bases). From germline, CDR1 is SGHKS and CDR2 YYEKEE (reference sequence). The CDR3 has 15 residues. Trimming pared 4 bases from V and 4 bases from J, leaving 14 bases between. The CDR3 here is CASSPGREVTGELFF. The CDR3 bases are TGTGCCAGCAGCCCGGGCCGGGAAGTCACCGGGGAGCTGTTTTTT. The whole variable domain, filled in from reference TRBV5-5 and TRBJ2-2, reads DAGVTQSPTHLIKTRGQQVTLRCSPISGHKSVSWYQQVLGQGPQFIFQYYEKEERGRGNFPDRFSARQFPNYSSELNVNALLLGDSALYLCASSPGREVTGELFFGEGSRLTVL.

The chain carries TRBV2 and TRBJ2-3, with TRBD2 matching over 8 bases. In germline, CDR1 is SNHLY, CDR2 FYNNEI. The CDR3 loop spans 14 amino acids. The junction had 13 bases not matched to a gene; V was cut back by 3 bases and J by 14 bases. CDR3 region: CASSESAGAGLRYF. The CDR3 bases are TGTGCCAGCAGTGAGTCAGCGGGGGCAGGTTTGCGGTATTTT.

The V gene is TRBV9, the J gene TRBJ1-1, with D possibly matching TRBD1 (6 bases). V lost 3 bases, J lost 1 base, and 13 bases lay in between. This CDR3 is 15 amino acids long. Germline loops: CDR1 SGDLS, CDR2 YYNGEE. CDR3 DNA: TGTGCCAGCAGCGCTACGGGACACGAGAACACTGAAGCTTTCTTT. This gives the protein CASSATGHENTEAFF.

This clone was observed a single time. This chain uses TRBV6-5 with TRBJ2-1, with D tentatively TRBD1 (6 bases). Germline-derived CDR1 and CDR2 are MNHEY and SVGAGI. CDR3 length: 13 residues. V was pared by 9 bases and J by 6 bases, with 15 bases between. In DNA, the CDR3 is TGTGCCAGTTTGGGGGCCCCCCCCAATGAGCAGTTCTTC. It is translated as CASLGAPPNEQFF.

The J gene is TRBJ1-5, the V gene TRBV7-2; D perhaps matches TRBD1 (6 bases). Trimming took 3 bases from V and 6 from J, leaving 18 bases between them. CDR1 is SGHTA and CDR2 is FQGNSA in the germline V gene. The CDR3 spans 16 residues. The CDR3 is CASSFLLGRGSQPQHF. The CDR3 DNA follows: TGTGCCAGCAGCTTTCTGCTGGGCAGGGGAAGTCAGCCCCAGCATTTT. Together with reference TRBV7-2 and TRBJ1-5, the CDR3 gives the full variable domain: GAGVSQSPSNKVTEKGKDVELRCDPISGHTALYWYRQSLGQGLEFLIYFQGNSAPDKSGLPSDRFSAERTGGSVSTLTIQRTQQEDSAVYLCASSFLLGRGSQPQHFGDGTRLSIL.

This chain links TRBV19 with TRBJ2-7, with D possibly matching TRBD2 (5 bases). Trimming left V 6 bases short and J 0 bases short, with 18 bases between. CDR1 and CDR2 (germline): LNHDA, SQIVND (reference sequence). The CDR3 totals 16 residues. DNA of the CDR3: TGTGCCAGTAGCCTCAATCCGGGGTTCAGCTCCTACGAGCAGTACTTC. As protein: CASSLNPGFSSYEQYF.

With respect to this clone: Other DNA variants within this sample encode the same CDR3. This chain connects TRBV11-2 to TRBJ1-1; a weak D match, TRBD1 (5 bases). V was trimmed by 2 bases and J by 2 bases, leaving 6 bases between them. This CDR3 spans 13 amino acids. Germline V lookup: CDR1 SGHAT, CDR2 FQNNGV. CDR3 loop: CASSLQGNTEAFF. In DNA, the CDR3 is TGTGCCAGCAGCTTACAGGGAAACACTGAAGCTTTCTTT.

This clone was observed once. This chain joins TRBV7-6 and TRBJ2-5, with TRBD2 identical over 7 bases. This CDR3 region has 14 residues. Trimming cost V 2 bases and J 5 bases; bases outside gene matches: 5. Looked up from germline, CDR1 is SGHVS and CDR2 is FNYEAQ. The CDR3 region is CASSLTGGWETQYF. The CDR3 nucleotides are TGTGCCAGCAGCTTAACGGGGGGATGGGAGACCCAGTACTTC.

CDR3 loop: CASRPGLAWRMTYNEQFF. The CDR3 coding sequence is TGCGCCAGCAGGCCCGGACTAGCCTGGAGGATGACCTACAATGAGCAGTTCTTC. The rearrangement links TRBV5-1 to TRBJ2-1; 8 bases agree with TRBD2. J lost 2 bases, V lost 5 bases, and 15 bases had no gene match. The germline gives CDR1 SGHRS, CDR2 YFSETQ. This CDR3 comprises 18 residues. Filled out from reference TRBV5-1 and TRBJ2-1, the complete variable domain reads KAGVTQTPRYLIKTRGQQVTLSCSPISGHRSVSWYQQTPGQGLQFLFEYFSETQRNKGNFPGRFSGRQFSNSRSEMNVSTLELGDSALYLCASRPGLAWRMTYNEQFFGPGTRLTVL.

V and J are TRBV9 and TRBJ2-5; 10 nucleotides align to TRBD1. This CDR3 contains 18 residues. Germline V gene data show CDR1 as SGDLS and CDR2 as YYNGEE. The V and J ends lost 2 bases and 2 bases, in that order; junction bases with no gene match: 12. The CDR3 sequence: CASSVAPQGQGVQETQYF. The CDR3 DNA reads TGTGCCAGCAGCGTCGCTCCCCAAGGACAGGGGGTACAAGAGACCCAGTACTTC.

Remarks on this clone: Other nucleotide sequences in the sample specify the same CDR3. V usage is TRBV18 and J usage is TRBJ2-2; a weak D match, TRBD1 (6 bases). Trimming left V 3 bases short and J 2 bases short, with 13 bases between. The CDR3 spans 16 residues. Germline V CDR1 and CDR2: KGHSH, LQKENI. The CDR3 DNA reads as TGTGCCAGCTCACCTAGGACAGACCGAAACACCGGGGAGCTGTTTTTT. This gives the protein CASSPRTDRNTGELFF.

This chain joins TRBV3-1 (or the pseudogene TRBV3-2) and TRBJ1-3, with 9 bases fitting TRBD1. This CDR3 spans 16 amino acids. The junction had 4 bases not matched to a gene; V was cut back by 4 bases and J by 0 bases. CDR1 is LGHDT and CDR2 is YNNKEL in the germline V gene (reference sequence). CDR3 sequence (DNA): TGTGCCAGCAGCCTTCCGGGACAGGGCTCTGGAAACACCATATATTTT. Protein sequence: CASSLPGQGSGNTIYF.

CDR3 amino acids: CASSIDRDRYNEQFF. Here the CDR3 DNA reads TGTGCCAGCAGCATCGACAGGGACCGCTACAATGAGCAGTTCTTC. The genes are TRBV7-2 and TRBJ2-1; TRBD1 matches at 7 bases. The germline V gene encodes CDR1 SGHTA and CDR2 FQGNSA. CDR3 length: 15 residues. V lost 5 bases, J lost 3 bases, and 7 bases stayed unmatched.

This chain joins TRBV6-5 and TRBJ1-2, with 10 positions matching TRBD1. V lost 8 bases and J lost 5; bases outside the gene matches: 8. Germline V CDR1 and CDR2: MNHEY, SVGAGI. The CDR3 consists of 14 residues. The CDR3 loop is CASSWTGGPYGYTF. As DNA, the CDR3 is TGTGCCAGCTCGTGGACAGGGGGTCCTTATGGCTACACCTTC.

The CDR3 spells CASKRDRSVYGYTF. CDR3 in DNA: TGTGCCAGCAAAAGGGACAGAAGTGTTTATGGCTACACCTTC. The chain links TRBV6-5 to TRBJ1-2, with 7 bases that match TRBD1. V dropped 7 bases and J dropped 5; count of bases not matched to a gene: 10. The CDR3 is 14 residues long. Germline assignment: CDR1 MNHEY and CDR2 SVGAGI.

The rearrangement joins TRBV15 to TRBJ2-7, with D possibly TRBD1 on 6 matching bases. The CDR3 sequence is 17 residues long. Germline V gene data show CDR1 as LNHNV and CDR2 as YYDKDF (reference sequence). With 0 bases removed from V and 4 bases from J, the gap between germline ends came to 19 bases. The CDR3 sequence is CATSRDQSGDPSYEQYF. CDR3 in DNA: TGTGCCACCAGCAGAGATCAATCAGGGGACCCCTCATACGAGCAGTACTTC.

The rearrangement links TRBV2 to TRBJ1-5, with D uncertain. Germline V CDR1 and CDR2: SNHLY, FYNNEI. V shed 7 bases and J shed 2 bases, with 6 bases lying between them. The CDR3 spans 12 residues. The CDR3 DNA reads TGTGCCAGCACTTCGGGCAATCAGCCCCAGCATTTT. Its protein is CASTSGNQPQHF.

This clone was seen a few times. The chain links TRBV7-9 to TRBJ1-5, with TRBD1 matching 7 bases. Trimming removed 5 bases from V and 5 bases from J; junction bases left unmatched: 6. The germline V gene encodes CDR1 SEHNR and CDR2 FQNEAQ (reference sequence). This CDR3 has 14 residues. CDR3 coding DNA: TGTGCCAGCAGCCTAGACAGGGTAGATCAGCCCCAGCATTTT. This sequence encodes CASSLDRVDQPQHF.

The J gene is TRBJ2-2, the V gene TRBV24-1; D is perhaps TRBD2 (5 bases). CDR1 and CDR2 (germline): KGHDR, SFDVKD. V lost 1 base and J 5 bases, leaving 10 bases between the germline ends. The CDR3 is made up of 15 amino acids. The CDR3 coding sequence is TGTGCCACCAGTGATTTCGGATCGGGGACCGGGGAGCTGTTTTTT. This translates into CATSDFGSGTGELFF.

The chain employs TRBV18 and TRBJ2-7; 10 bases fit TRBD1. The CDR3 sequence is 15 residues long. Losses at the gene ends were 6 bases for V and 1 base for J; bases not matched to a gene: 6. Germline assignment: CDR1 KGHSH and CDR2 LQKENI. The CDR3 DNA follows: TGTGCCAGCTCCCCCGGGACAGGGGTATCCTACGAGCAGTACTTC. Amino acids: CASSPGTGVSYEQYF. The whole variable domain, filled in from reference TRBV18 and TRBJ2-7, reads NAGVMQNPRHLVRRRGQEARLRCSPMKGHSHVYWYRQLPEEGLKFMVYLQKENIIDESGMPKERFSAEFPKEGPSILRIQQVVRGDSAAYFCASSPGTGVSYEQYFGPGTRLTVT.

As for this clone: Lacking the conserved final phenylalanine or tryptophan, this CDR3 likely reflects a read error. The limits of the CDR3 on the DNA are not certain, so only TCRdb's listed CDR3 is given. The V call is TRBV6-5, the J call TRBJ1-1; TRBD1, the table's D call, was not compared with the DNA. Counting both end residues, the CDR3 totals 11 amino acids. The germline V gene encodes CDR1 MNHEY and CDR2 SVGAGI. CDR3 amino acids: CAITWTGRENP.

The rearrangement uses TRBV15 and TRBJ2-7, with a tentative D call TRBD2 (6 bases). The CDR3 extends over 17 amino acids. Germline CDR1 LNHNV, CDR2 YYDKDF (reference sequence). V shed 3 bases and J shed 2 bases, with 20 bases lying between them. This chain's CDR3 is CATSSSRTAGSTYEQYF. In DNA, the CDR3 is TGTGCCACCAGCAGCAGCAGGACGGCGGGAAGCACCTACGAGCAGTACTTC. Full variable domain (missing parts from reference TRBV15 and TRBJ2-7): DAMVIQNPRYQVTQFGKPVTLSCSQTLNHNVMYWYQQKSSQAPKLLFHYYDKDFNNEADTPDNFQSRRPNTSFCFLDIRSPGLGDTAMYLCATSSSRTAGSTYEQYFGPGTRLTVT.